Listed here is a single T cell receptor beta chain. This clone was seen once. The clone's antigen remains unknown. Per-base quality was not reported, and no clone a single base away is much larger than it. The source of the sample is a study of OX40 agonist ivuxolimab in advanced cancers. The study in broad terms: Ivuxolimab, which targeted the costimulatory receptor OX40 (CD134), was an agonistic, fully human IgG2 monoclonal antibody. Intravenous ivuxolimab was administered to patients every 2 weeks at six dose levels: 0.01, 0.1, 0.3, 1.5, 3 and 10 mg/kg. Among the roughly 54 dose-escalation patients, about 20 had hepatocellular carcinoma, approximately 15 melanoma, 9 renal cell carcinoma and 9 head and neck cancer. In the dose-escalation cohort, 82.7% of patients were male, and the mean age was around 60 years, with a range of roughly 20 to 85. Patients were allowed to have had prior anti-PD-1, anti-PD-L1 or anti-CTLA-4 therapy, and approximately 37% of the dose-escalation patients had been treated with checkpoint inhibitors. Partial responses were achieved by three dose-escalation patients, of whom one had hepatocellular carcinoma and two had cutaneous melanoma. The purpose of peripheral TCRbeta sequencing was to test whether ivuxolimab changed TCR sequence diversity and led to clonal T-cell expansion. The paper reports the monotherapy dose-escalation portion (N of about 51 patients) of the phase I ivuxolimab trial.

CDR1 and CDR2, per the germline V gene, are MDHEN and SYDVKM. The CDR3 numbers 14 residues from cysteine through phenylalanine. Of the read, only the CDR3 DNA is kept; its 42 bases are in frame from base 1. V is cut back by 5 bases and J by 5 bases, with 7 bases in the junction unmatched. Patients with a history of autoimmune disease or receiving systemic immunosuppression were excluded from the trial. Peripheral blood for TCR sequencing was collected from all dose cohorts at baseline, on cycle 4 day 1, and on cycle 7 day 1. The samples were taken from a phase I, first-in-human, multicenter, open-label dose-escalation trial of ivuxolimab. Adults with locally advanced or metastatic head and neck squamous cell, hepatocellular, melanoma or renal cell carcinoma were enrolled in the trial. Before TCR sequencing, CD4+ and CD8+ T cells were separately sorted from peripheral blood. Here is what the overall study found, with its caveats: Low levels of normalized T-cell clonal expansion were also seen in some patients who did not respond. Clonal expansion of both CD4+ and CD8+ blood T cells was observed from baseline to week 6 at doses 0.1 to 3.0 mg/kg. Antigen specificity was not determined for the clonally expanded peripheral T cells. After ivuxolimab, CD8+ T cells had more expanded clones than CD4+ T cells on average. Partial responders in the 0.1-3.0 mg/kg groups had among the lowest normalized peripheral clonal expansion, especially among CD8+ T cells.

To sequence the TCRbeta CDR3 region, genomic DNA was isolated from the sorted cells. TCRbeta CDR3 regions were sequenced using the immunoSEQ Assay. TCRdb carries this immuneACCESS record with in-frame sequences only. Its versions omit some clonotypes, under half of them owing to an unresolved V gene in the studies checked, with the rest unexplained. This sample gives approximately 66,000 clones in total; around 85% of them show up just once. The ten largest clones take up about 0.82% of the sample. The sample was CD4+ or CD8+ T cells sorted from blood, taken in a trial of the OX40 agonist ivuxolimab. This sequence uses TRBV28 and TRBJ2-5; 8 junctional bases match TRBD1. This clonotype was sampled from an adult with an advanced solid tumor such as melanoma, head and neck, liver or kidney cancer. The base sequence is TGTGCCAGCAGTCCCCTGACAGGGGTCGAGACCCAGTACTTC. Its protein product is CASSPLTGVETQYF.